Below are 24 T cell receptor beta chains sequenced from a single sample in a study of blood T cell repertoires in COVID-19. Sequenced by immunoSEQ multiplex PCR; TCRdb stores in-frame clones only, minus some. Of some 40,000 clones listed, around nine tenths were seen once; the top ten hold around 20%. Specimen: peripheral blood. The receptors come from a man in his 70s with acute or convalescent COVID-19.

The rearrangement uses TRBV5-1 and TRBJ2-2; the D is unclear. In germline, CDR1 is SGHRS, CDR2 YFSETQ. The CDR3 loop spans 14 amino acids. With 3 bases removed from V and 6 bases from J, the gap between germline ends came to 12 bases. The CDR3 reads CASSSGPTPGELFF. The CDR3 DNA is TGCGCCAGCAGCTCTGGTCCTACCCCCGGGGAGCTGTTTTTT.

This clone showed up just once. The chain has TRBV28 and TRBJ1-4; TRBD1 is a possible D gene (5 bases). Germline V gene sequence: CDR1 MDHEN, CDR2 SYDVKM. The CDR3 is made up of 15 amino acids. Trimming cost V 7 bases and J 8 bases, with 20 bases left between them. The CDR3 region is CASTDSEQGGEKLFF. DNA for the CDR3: TGTGCCAGCACTGACTCCGAGCAGGGTGGGGAAAAACTGTTTTTT.

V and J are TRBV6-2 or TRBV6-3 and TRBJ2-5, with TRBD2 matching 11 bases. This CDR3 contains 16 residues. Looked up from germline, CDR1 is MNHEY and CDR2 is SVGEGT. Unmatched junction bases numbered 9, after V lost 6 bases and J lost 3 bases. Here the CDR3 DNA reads TGTGCCAGCAGCCCATTTAGCGGGAGGGCCGAAGAGACCCAGTACTTC. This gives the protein CASSPFSGRAEETQYF.

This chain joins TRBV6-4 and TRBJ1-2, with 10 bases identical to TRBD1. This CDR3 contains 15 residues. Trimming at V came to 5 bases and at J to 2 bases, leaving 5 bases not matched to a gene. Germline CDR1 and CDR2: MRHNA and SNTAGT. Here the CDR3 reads CASSRTGGVNYGYTF. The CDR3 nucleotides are TGTGCCAGCAGTAGGACAGGGGGAGTAAACTATGGCTACACCTTC.

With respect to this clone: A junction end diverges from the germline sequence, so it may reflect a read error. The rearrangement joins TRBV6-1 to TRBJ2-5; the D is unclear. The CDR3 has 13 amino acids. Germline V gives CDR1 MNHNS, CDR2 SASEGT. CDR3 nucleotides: TGTGCCAGCGGTGAAAACAACCAAGAGACCCAGTACTTC. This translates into CASGENNQETQYF.

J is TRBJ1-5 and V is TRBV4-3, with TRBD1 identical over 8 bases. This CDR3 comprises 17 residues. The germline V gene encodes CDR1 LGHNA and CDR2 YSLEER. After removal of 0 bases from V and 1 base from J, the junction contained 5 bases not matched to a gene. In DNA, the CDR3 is TGCGCCAGCAGCCAAGACGTGACAGGGGAAAGCAATCAGCCCCAGCATTTT. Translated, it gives CASSQDVTGESNQPQHF.

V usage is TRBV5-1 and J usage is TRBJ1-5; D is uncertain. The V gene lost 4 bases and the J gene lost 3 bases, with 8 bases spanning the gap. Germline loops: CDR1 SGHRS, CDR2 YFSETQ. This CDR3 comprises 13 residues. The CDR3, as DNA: TGCGCCAGCAGCGCGGATTACAATCAGCCCCAGCATTTT. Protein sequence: CASSADYNQPQHF.

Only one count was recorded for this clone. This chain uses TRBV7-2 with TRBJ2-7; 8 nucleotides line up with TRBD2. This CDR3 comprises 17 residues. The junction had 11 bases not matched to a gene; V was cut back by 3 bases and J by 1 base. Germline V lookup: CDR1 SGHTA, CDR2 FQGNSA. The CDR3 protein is CASSFRALGTRSYEQYF. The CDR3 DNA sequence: TGTGCCAGCAGCTTTAGGGCTCTTGGGACTAGATCCTACGAGCAGTACTTC.

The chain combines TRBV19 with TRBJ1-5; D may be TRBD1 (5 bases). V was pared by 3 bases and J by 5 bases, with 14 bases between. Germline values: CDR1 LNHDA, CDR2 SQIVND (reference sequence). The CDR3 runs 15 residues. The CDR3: CASSMAGLAYQPQHF. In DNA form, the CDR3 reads TGTGCCAGTAGTATGGCGGGGCTAGCCTATCAGCCCCAGCATTTT.

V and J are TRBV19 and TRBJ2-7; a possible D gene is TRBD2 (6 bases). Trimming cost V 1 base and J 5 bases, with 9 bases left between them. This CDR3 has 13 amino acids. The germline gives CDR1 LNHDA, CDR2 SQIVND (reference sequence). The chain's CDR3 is CASSIVPGDEQYF. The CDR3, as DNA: TGTGCCAGTAGTATAGTTCCGGGAGACGAGCAGTACTTC.

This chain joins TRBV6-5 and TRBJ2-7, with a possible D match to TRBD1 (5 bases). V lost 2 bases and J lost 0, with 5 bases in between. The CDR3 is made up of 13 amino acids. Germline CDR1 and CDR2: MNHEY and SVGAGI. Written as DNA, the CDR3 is TGTGCCAGCAGTTACGACAGCTCCTACGAGCAGTACTTC. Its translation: CASSYDSSYEQYF.

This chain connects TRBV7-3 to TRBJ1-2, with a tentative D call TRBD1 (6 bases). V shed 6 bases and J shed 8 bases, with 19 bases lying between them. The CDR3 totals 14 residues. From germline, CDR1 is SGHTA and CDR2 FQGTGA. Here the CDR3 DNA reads TGTGCCAGCAGGCCTACAGGGTCCCCCGAAGGCTACACCTTC. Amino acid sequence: CASRPTGSPEGYTF.

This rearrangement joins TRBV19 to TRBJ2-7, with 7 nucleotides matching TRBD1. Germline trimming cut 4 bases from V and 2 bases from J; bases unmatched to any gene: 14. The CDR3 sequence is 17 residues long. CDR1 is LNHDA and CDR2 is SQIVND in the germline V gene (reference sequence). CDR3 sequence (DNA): TGTGCCAGTAGTACCTTAAGGGACAGCTTTACTACCTACGAGCAGTACTTC. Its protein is CASSTLRDSFTTYEQYF. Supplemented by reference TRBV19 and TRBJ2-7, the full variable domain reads DGGITQSPKYLFRKEGQNVTLSCEQNLNHDAMYWYRQDPGQGLRLIYYSQIVNDFQKGDIAEGYSVSREKKESFPLTVTSAQKNPTAFYLCASSTLRDSFTTYEQYFGPGTRLTVT.

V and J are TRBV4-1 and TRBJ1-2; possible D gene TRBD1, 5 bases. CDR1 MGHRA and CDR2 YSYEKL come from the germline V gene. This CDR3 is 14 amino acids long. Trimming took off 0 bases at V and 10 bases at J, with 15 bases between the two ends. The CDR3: CASSQEVTGFDYTF. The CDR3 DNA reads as TGCGCCAGCAGCCAAGAAGTCACAGGATTCGACTACACCTTC.

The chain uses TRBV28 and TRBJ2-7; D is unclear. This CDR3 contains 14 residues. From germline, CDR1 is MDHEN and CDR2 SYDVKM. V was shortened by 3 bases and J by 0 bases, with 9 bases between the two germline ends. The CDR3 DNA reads TGTGCCAGCAGTTTTACGATGAGCTCCTACGAGCAGTACTTC. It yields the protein CASSFTMSSYEQYF. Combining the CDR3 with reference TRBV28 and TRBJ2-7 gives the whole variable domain DVKVTQSSRYLVKRTGEKVFLECVQDMDHENMFWYRQDPGLGLRLIYFSYDVKMKEKGDIPEGYSVSREKKERFSLILESASTNQTSMYLCASSFTMSSYEQYFGPGTRLTVT.

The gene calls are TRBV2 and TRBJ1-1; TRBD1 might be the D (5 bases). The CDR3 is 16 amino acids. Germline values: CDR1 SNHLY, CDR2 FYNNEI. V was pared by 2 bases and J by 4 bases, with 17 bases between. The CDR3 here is CASSEPKQESSTEAFF. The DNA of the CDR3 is TGTGCCAGCAGTGAACCCAAACAGGAGTCGAGCACTGAAGCTTTCTTT.

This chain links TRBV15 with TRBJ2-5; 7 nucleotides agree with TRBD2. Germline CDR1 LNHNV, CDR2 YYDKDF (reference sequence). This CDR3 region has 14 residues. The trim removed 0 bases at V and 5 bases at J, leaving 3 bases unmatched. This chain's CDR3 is CATSREREGETQYF. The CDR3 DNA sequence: TGTGCCACCAGCAGAGAGAGGGAGGGGGAGACCCAGTACTTC. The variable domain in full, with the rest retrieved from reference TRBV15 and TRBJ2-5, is DAMVIQNPRYQVTQFGKPVTLSCSQTLNHNVMYWYQQKSSQAPKLLFHYYDKDFNNEADTPDNFQSRRPNTSFCFLDIRSPGLGDTAMYLCATSREREGETQYFGPGTRLLVL.

The CDR3 protein is CATGTTTDTQYF. In DNA, the CDR3 is TGTGCAACCGGGACTACCACAGATACGCAGTATTTT. The chain links TRBV10-3 to TRBJ2-3; 7 nucleotides agree with TRBD2. Germline CDR1 reads ENHRY; CDR2 reads SYGVKD. The CDR3 is 12 amino acids.

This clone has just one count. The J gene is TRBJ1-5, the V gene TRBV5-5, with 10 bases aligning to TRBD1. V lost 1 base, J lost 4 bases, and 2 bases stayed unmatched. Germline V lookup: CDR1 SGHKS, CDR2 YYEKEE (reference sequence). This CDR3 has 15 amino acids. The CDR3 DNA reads TGTGCCAGCAGCTTGACGGACAGGGGGAATCAGCCCCAGCATTTT. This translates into CASSLTDRGNQPQHF. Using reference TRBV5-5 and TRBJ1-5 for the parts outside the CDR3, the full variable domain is DAGVTQSPTHLIKTRGQQVTLRCSPISGHKSVSWYQQVLGQGPQFIFQYYEKEERGRGNFPDRFSARQFPNYSSELNVNALLLGDSALYLCASSLTDRGNQPQHFGDGTRLSIL.

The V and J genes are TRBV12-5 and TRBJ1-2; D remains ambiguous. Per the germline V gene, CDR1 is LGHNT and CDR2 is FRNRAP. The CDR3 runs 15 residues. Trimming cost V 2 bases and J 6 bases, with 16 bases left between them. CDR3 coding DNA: TGTGCTAGTGGTTTGTCCGGGAGTAGTATAGATGGCTACACCTTC. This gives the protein CASGLSGSSIDGYTF.

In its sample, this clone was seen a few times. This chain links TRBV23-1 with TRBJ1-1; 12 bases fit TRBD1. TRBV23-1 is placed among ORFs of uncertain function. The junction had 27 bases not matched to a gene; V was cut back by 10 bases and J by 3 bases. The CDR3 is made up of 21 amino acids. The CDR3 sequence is CANAMPRDRGRGTRFDTEAFF. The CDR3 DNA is TGCGCCAACGCGATGCCACGGGACAGGGGGCGCGGTACAAGATTTGACACTGAAGCTTTCTTT.

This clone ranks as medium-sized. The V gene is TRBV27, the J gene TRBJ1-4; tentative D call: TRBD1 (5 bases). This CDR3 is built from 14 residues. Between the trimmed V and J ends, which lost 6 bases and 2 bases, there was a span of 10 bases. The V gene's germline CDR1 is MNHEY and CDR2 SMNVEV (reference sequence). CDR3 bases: TGTGCCAGCAGCCCCAGGGCCACTAATGAAAAACTGTTTTTT. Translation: CASSPRATNEKLFF.

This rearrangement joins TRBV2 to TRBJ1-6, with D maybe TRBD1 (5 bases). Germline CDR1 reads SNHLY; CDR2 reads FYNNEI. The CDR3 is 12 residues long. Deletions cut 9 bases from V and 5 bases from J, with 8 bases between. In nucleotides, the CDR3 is TGTGCCAGTGACAGAGATAATTCACCCCTCCACTTT. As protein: CASDRDNSPLHF.

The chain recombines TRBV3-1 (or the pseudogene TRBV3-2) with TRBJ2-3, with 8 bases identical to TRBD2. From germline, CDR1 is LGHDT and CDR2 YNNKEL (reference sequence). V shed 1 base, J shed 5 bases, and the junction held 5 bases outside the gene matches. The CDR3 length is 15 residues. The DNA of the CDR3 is TGTGCCAGCAGCCAAGTCGGACTAGCTGGAGATACGCAGTATTTT. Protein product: CASSQVGLAGDTQYF.